Presented here are 25 T cell receptor beta chains from one specimen sequenced in a study of identical twins. TCRdb redid the calling of the 5' RACE reads with MiXCR, one entry per CDR3 protein. The profile shows some 500,000 distinct CDR3 sequences, about 14% of them singletons. These sequences were also reported in another study, on yellow fever vaccine responses in identical twins.

Sequencing used CD4+ T cells sorted from blood. Receptors originate from a woman between 18 and 29 years old in good health.

This clonotype was counted between two and nine times. V is TRBV9 and J is TRBJ2-5, with 15 nucleotides matching TRBD2. This CDR3 is 16 amino acids long. V trimming: 4 bases; J trimming: 5 bases; junction bases outside the gene matches: 6. Germline lookup yields CDR1 SGDLS and CDR2 YYNGEE. The CDR3 loop reads CASSPGLAGGRETQYF. CDR3 sequence (DNA): TGTGCCAGCAGCCCGGGACTAGCGGGAGGTCGGGAGACCCAGTACTTC. Variable domain in full (rest from reference TRBV9 and TRBJ2-5): DSGVTQTPKHLITATGQRVTLRCSPRSGDLSVYWYQQSLDQGLQFLIQYYNGEERAKGNILERFSAQQFPDLHSELNLSSLELGDSALYFCASSPGLAGGRETQYFGPGTRLLVL.

V and J are TRBV7-3 and TRBJ2-3; 8 positions match TRBD2. Germline V gives CDR1 SGHTA, CDR2 FQGTGA. CDR3 size: 17 residues. The trim removed 5 bases at V and 3 bases at J, leaving 13 bases unmatched. The CDR3 spells CASSPPGAGGETDTQYF. The CDR3 region has the DNA TGTGCCAGCAGCCCCCCCGGGGCGGGGGGTGAGACAGATACGCAGTATTTT.

The rearrangement links TRBV7-2 to TRBJ2-2; TRBD1 agrees at 7 bases. J lost 1 base, V lost 4 bases, and 6 bases had no gene match. Germline CDR1 reads SGHTA; CDR2 reads FQGNSA. The CDR3 is made up of 16 amino acids. CDR3 residues: CASSSPGGGNTGELFF. The DNA of the CDR3 is TGTGCCAGCAGCTCCCCAGGGGGTGGGAACACCGGGGAGCTGTTTTTT.

The chain has TRBV24-1 and TRBJ2-1, with TRBD2 matching over 11 bases. CDR3 length equals 16 residues. In germline, CDR1 is KGHDR, CDR2 SFDVKD. V lost 1 base to trimming and J lost 6 bases; unmatched junction nucleotides: 4. Here the CDR3 reads CATSDFGTSGTNEQFF. CDR3 nucleotide sequence: TGTGCCACCAGTGATTTCGGGACTAGCGGAACCAATGAGCAGTTCTTC.

This clonotype was seen a few times. The chain uses TRBV10-3 and TRBJ2-1; TRBD2 matches 11 bases. Looked up from germline, CDR1 is ENHRY and CDR2 is SYGVKD. The ends lost 2 bases at V and 5 bases at J; junction bases unmatched: 11. This CDR3 comprises 18 residues. CDR3 sequence (DNA): TGTGCCATCAGTGAGCCAACACTAGCGGGAGATGAACACAATGAGCAGTTCTTC. This encodes CAISEPTLAGDEHNEQFF.

The chain joins TRBV6-1 to TRBJ1-1; 8 bases line up with TRBD1. CDR1 is MNHNS, CDR2 SASEGT, per germline. The CDR3 covers 15 residues. The trim removed 7 bases at V and 2 bases at J, leaving 9 bases unmatched. The CDR3 region is CASTARQGANTEAFF. The CDR3 nucleotides read TGTGCCAGCACCGCACGGCAGGGGGCCAACACTGAAGCTTTCTTT.

There are a few counts of this clonotype. The chain uses TRBV24-1 and TRBJ2-2; TRBD2 aligns across 10 bases. Germline-derived CDR1 and CDR2 are KGHDR and SFDVKD. The CDR3 is 16 residues long. Trimming removed 5 bases from V and 7 bases from J; junction bases left unmatched: 9. The CDR3 loop is CATSGLAGVADGELFF. CDR3 bases: TGTGCCACCAGTGGGCTAGCGGGAGTAGCGGACGGGGAGCTGTTTTTT.

This clonotype was detected only a few times. The chain joins TRBV28 to TRBJ2-1, with 9 bases lining up with TRBD1. Germline V CDR1 and CDR2: MDHEN, SYDVKM. With V trimmed by 1 base and J by 4 bases, 8 bases remained unmatched. The CDR3 has 17 residues. The CDR3 here is CASSLYTGTGTYNEQFF. CDR3 sequence (DNA): TGTGCCAGCAGTTTATATACCGGGACAGGGACTTACAATGAGCAGTTCTTC.

This clonotype was seen at least ten times. This chain uses TRBV15 with TRBJ2-1; no firm D call. The length of the CDR3 is 12 residues. The ends were cut back, 0 bases at V and 8 bases at J, with 5 bases in the middle. Germline V gene data show CDR1 as LNHNV and CDR2 as YYDKDF (reference sequence). CDR3 loop: CATSRDRYEQFF. Here the CDR3 DNA reads TGTGCCACCAGCAGAGATCGTTATGAGCAGTTCTTC.

This clonotype has only a few counts. The chain couples TRBV28 to TRBJ2-5, with a tentative D call TRBD1 (8 bases). This CDR3 comprises 14 residues. The germline gives CDR1 MDHEN, CDR2 SYDVKM. V gave up 4 bases and J gave up 5 bases, with 14 bases separating them. The CDR3 coding sequence is TGTGCCAGCAGTTCCCACAGGGGGGGCGAGACCCAGTACTTC. Its protein product is CASSSHRGGETQYF.

This chain links TRBV2 with TRBJ2-5; TRBD1 is a possible D gene (5 bases). The CDR3 runs 15 residues. V was clipped by 5 bases and J by 2 bases, with 15 bases between them. The germline CDR1 and CDR2 sequences are SNHLY and FYNNEI. In DNA form, the CDR3 reads TGTGCCAGCAGTACACTCGGACAAAGACAAGAGACCCAGTACTTC. Encoded protein: CASSTLGQRQETQYF. The full variable domain, with the rest looked up from reference TRBV2 and TRBJ2-5, is EPEVTQTPSHQVTQMGQEVILRCVPISNHLYFYWYRQILGQKVEFLVSFYNNEISEKSEIFDDQFSVERPDGSNFTLKIRSTKLEDSAMYFCASSTLGQRQETQYFGPGTRLLVL.

V usage is TRBV6-2 or TRBV6-3 and J usage is TRBJ2-4; no reliable D call. The germline gives CDR1 MNHEY, CDR2 SVGEGT. The CDR3 contains 14 residues. V gave up 6 bases and J gave up 0 bases, with 9 bases separating them. CDR3 in amino acids: CASSSRRAKNIQYF. In nucleotides, the CDR3 is TGTGCCAGCAGCAGTAGGAGAGCCAAAAACATTCAGTACTTC.

This clonotype was counted at least ten times. The chain is built from TRBV10-3 and TRBJ2-3; D is uncertain. The CDR3 loop spans 11 amino acids. The germline V and J ends were trimmed by 4 bases and 4 bases, with 3 bases remaining between them. CDR1 and CDR2 from the germline V gene are ENHRY and SYGVKD. The CDR3 DNA reads as TGTGCCATCAGTGTTGCAGATACGCAGTATTTT. This gives the protein CAISVADTQYF.

The J gene is TRBJ2-3, the V gene TRBV4-2; 7 nucleotides match TRBD2. Unmatched junction bases numbered 9, after V lost 4 bases and J lost 2 bases. Germline-derived CDR1 and CDR2 are LGHNA and YNFKEQ. This CDR3 has 16 residues. CDR3 residues: CASSPVAGPLTDTQYF. The CDR3 coding sequence is TGTGCCAGCAGCCCCGTAGCGGGCCCCCTCACAGATACGCAGTATTTT.

This clonotype has only a few counts. The rearrangement joins TRBV10-3 to TRBJ2-7, with D possibly matching TRBD1 (5 bases). The length of the CDR3 is 12 residues. The germline V gene has CDR1 ENHRY and CDR2 SYGVKD. The V end lost 6 bases, the J end lost 1 base, and 7 bases lay between the germline ends. CDR3 in amino acids: CAIRDKSYEQYF. In DNA form, the CDR3 reads TGTGCCATCAGGGACAAATCCTACGAGCAGTACTTC.

There are a few counts of this clonotype. The chain recombines TRBV10-3 with TRBJ2-2; a weak D match, TRBD2 (6 bases). Per the germline V gene, CDR1 is ENHRY and CDR2 is SYGVKD. The V end lost 6 bases, the J end lost 4 bases, and 9 bases lay between the germline ends. This CDR3 region has 13 residues. CDR3 protein: CAISAGSTGELFF. CDR3 nucleotides: TGTGCCATCAGCGCGGGGAGCACCGGGGAGCTGTTTTTT.

CDR3 sequence (DNA): TGCGCCAGCAGCTTTGGTCTCAGGGGCCCCGACAATGAGCAGTTCTTC. Its translation is CASSFGLRGPDNEQFF. The V and J genes are TRBV5-1 and TRBJ2-1, with D perhaps matching TRBD1 (6 bases). The V end lost 2 bases, the J end lost 5 bases, and 17 bases lay between the germline ends. Germline V gene sequence: CDR1 SGHRS, CDR2 YFSETQ. CDR3 length: 16 amino acids.

This clonotype was observed many times. V is TRBV11-2 and J is TRBJ2-7; tentatively, D is TRBD1 (5 bases). Germline-derived CDR1 and CDR2 are SGHAT and FQNNGV. The V end lost 5 bases, the J end lost 2 bases, and 10 bases lay between the germline ends. CDR3 length equals 13 residues. CDR3 region: CASSPRQTYEQYF. In nucleotides, the CDR3 is TGTGCCAGCAGCCCCCGACAGACCTACGAGCAGTACTTC.

This clonotype occurred a few times. The chain joins TRBV4-1 to TRBJ2-7; TRBD1 might be the D (6 bases). Trimming left V 8 bases short and J 2 bases short, with 10 bases between. CDR3 size: 12 residues. Germline values: CDR1 MGHRA, CDR2 YSYEKL. Written as DNA, the CDR3 is TGCGCCAGCGGACAGTACCCCTACGAGCAGTACTTC. Its protein product is CASGQYPYEQYF.

This clonotype turned up a few times. V gene TRBV9 combines with J gene TRBJ2-3, with D possibly matching TRBD1 (7 bases). V was shortened by 7 bases and J by 0 bases, with 27 bases between the two germline ends. CDR1 SGDLS and CDR2 YYNGEE come from the germline V gene. The CDR3 has 19 amino acids. The CDR3: CASSTLCRLRGRSTDTQYF. CDR3 in DNA: TGTGCCAGCTCCACGTTGTGCCGCCTCAGGGGGAGGAGCACAGATACGCAGTATTTT.

The gene calls are TRBV7-2 and TRBJ2-7; 8 bases are a match to TRBD2. From germline, CDR1 is SGHTA and CDR2 FQGNSA. The CDR3 extends over 16 amino acids. Unmatched junction bases numbered 7, after V lost 2 bases and J lost 1 base. The CDR3 is CASSLSKIAGSYEQYF. DNA for the CDR3: TGTGCCAGCAGCTTATCCAAAATAGCGGGATCCTACGAGCAGTACTTC.

The chain has TRBV6-2 or TRBV6-3 and TRBJ1-6, with 7 bases aligning to TRBD1. This CDR3 is 14 amino acids long. Germline CDR1 is MNHEY and CDR2 is SVGEGT. Losses at the gene ends were 7 bases for V and 7 bases for J; bases not matched to a gene: 7. The CDR3 DNA sequence: TGTGCCAGCAACTTGGGACAGTCAAATTCACCCCTCCACTTT. It translates to CASNLGQSNSPLHF.

This clonotype occurred a few times. The rearrangement joins TRBV6-2 or TRBV6-3 to TRBJ2-1; D is possibly TRBD2 (6 bases). The length of the CDR3 is 15 residues. The germline V and J ends were trimmed by 4 bases and 0 bases, with 10 bases remaining between them. Germline V CDR1 and CDR2: MNHEY, SVGEGT. CDR3 nucleotide sequence: TGTGCCAGCAGTTTAGCGGCAAACTCCTACAATGAGCAGTTCTTC. Residues: CASSLAANSYNEQFF.

This clonotype was detected only a few times. The J gene is TRBJ2-1, the V gene TRBV9; 7 positions agree with TRBD2. The CDR3 sequence is 15 residues long. CDR1 is SGDLS, CDR2 YYNGEE, per germline. Trimming removed 3 bases from V and 1 base from J; junction bases left unmatched: 4. CDR3 sequence reads: CASSASSGSYNEQFF. CDR3 bases: TGTGCCAGCAGCGCATCTAGCGGTTCCTACAATGAGCAGTTCTTC.

This chain uses TRBV25-1 with TRBJ2-7; no definite D call. CDR3 length: 15 amino acids. Germline loops: CDR1 MGHDK, CDR2 SYGVNS. With 3 bases removed from V and 1 base from J, the gap between germline ends came to 13 bases. This CDR3 is CASSDRVRLSYEQYF. The CDR3 nucleotides are TGTGCCAGCAGTGACCGTGTCAGGCTTTCCTACGAGCAGTACTTC.